Listed here are 2 T cell receptor beta chains from one sample, sequenced in a study of shared clonotypes between healthy human individuals. Using immunoSEQ multiplex PCR, the repertoire was profiled, and TCRdb retains in-frame clones only, with some absent. Of 2 million to 3 million clones in the sample, approximately 92% are singletons; the top ten hold roughly 0.15%. What was sequenced was naive CD4+ T cells sorted from blood. The subset: CD45RA+ positively selected. All receptors derive from a man aged 18 to 29 in good health.

The rearrangement joins TRBV6-1 to TRBJ1-3; D is unresolved. V gave up 3 bases and J gave up 3 bases, with 15 bases separating them. CDR1 is MNHNS and CDR2 is SASEGT in the germline V gene. The CDR3 loop spans 16 amino acids. CDR3 in DNA: TGTGCCAGCAGTGAGAGCCAGCCGGTGAGTGGAAACACCATATATTTT. As protein: CASSESQPVSGNTIYF.

This clone has a single count. The rearrangement joins TRBV2 to TRBJ2-7; tentative D call: TRBD1 (7 bases). The CDR3 sequence is 14 residues long. Trimming removed 6 bases at V and 3 bases at J, with 15 bases between. Germline CDR1 is SNHLY and CDR2 is FYNNEI. CDR3 DNA sequence: TGTGCCAGCAGCGCGGGACAGAAGTACTACGAGCAGTACTTC. Protein: CASSAGQKYYEQYF. Full variable domain (rest looked up from reference TRBV2 and TRBJ2-7): EPEVTQTPSHQVTQMGQEVILRCVPISNHLYFYWYRQILGQKVEFLVSFYNNEISEKSEIFDDQFSVERPDGSNFTLKIRSTKLEDSAMYFCASSAGQKYYEQYFGPGTRLTVT.